Below, one TCR beta chain is given with its context. The sample belongs to a study of blood T cell repertoires in COVID-19. In the authors' methods: Quantification of nucleated cells was approximated via reference gene primer amplification. Using immunoSEQ multiplex PCR, the repertoire was profiled, and TCRdb retains in-frame clones only, with some absent. The V and J calls and clone size are taken from that table; D and trimming were inferred from the DNA. The table has about 330,000 clones, roughly 89% seen once; the top ten hold around 9.9%. Material: peripheral blood. The receptor comes from a man younger than 45 with COVID-19, enrolled during active disease.

The CDR3 loop is CASSLSGRGGLETQYF. The CDR3 bases are TGTGCCAGCAGCCTAAGCGGGAGGGGGGGACTTGAGACCCAGTACTTC. The chain couples TRBV3-1 (or the pseudogene TRBV3-2) to TRBJ2-5; 10 bases align to TRBD2. Germline loops: CDR1 LGHDT, CDR2 YNNKEL (reference sequence). The CDR3 has 16 amino acids. The V gene end was trimmed by 4 bases and the J gene end by 5 bases; junction bases not matched to a gene: 10.